A selection of T cell receptor beta chains follows, all from one sample in a study of T cells in Graves' hyperthyroidism and ophthalmopathy. TCRdb fed the multiplex PCR reads into MiXCR, producing one record per CDR3 protein. The table lists roughly 500,000 distinct CDR3 sequences, around 24% of them singletons. Sequencing used blood. The receptors here all came from a woman aged 30 to 39 with Graves' ophthalmopathy. CDR3s leave out the opening cysteine and the closing phenylalanine or tryptophan.

V gene,J gene,CDR3 protein
TRBV7-6,TRBJ1-5,ASSVGGRTGLQPQH
TRBV19,TRBJ1-6,ASSSSGIHNSPLH
TRBV6-5,TRBJ1-5,ASSYGGHLNQPQH
TRBV7-9,TRBJ2-7,ASSLARAGEQY
TRBV6-1,TRBJ1-5,ASSEPPAGMLGNQPQH
TRBV28,TRBJ1-1,ASRTSGTEAF
TRBV7-9,TRBJ1-6,ASSRGAVGNSPLH
TRBV11-2,TRBJ1-5,ASSLNGRTIINQPQH
TRBV4-1,TRBJ2-5,ASSLGPQGVFETQY
TRBV19,TRBJ1-1,ASSITDSTEAF
TRBV6-2/TRBV6-3,TRBJ2-2,ASSYSKGRRAGELF
TRBV15,TRBJ1-3,ATRGDLGTGNTIY
TRBV7-9,TRBJ2-5,ASSLEGEETQY
TRBV5-1,TRBJ1-1,ASSKQGGTEAF
TRBV12-3/TRBV12-4,TRBJ1-2,ASSASTGSIGYT
TRBV28,TRBJ1-5,ASSFMRQPQH
TRBV20-1,TRBJ2-7,SALRPGPPYEQY
TRBV27,TRBJ1-1,ASISTGKAF
TRBV12-3/TRBV12-4,TRBJ1-1,ASSDPGRVNTEAF
TRBV6-8,TRBJ2-7,ASSYDKVPGRLYEQY
TRBV18,TRBJ2-5,ASSPEEYRETQY
TRBV20-1,TRBJ1-1,SATGTGTTEAF
TRBV6-2/TRBV6-3,TRBJ2-7,ASRLTGTVSYEQY
TRBV2,TRBJ2-7,ASSEDRVYEQY
TRBV21-1,TRBJ2-2,ASSITGTSGAAILANTGELF
TRBV20-1,TRBJ2-7,SARDLGKEIEQY
TRBV27,TRBJ1-1,ASSLLADNTEAF
TRBV3-1,TRBJ2-2,ASSQEATGTGELF